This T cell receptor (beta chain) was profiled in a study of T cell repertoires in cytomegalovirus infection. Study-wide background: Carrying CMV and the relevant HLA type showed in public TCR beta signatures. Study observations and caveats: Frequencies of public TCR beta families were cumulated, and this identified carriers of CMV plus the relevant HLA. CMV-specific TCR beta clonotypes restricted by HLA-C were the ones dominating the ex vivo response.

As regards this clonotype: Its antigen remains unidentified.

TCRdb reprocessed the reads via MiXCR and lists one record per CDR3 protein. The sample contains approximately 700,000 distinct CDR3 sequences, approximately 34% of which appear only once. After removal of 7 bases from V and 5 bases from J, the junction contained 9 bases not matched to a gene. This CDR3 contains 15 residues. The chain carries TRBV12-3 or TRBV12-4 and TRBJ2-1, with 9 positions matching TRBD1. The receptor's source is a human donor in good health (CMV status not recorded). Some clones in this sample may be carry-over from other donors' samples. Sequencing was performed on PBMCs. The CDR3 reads CASKNGDRADNEQFF. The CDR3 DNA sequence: TGTGCCAGCAAAAATGGGGACAGGGCTGACAATGAGCAGTTCTTC.